This record covers a single TCR beta chain. Its cognate antigen is unknown. The data belong to a study of post-analysis software for immune sequencing data. Points from the study as a whole: Included in a set of five TRBV segments more frequent in patients than controls were TRBV5-6, TRBV5-1 and TRBV20-1. In multiple sclerosis, normalized Chao1 diversity was significantly below that of controls. Clustering by F measure revealed strong co-clustering among samples prepared together in one batch.

The CDR3 loop spans 15 amino acids. The germline V gene has CDR1 SGHKS and CDR2 YYEKEE (reference sequence). Trimming took off 4 bases at V and 6 bases at J, with 17 bases between the two ends. Unique molecular identifiers tagged the TCR beta cDNA libraries. Some 500,000 cDNA molecules were obtained from approximately 0.91 to 9.4 million T cells. A single record per CDR3 protein comes from TCRdb applying MiXCR to the PCR reads. The sample gives approximately 730,000 distinct CDR3 sequences, about 45% of which show up once; approximately 4.4% is in the top ten. The chain uses TRBV5-5 and TRBJ1-5; TRBD1 might be the D (6 bases). The receptor was isolated from a girl aged 10 to 17 with multiple sclerosis. Specimen: blood. The CDR3 DNA reads as TGTGCCAGCAGCCTCGACAGGTTCCTTGGTCAGCCCCAGCATTTT. It yields the protein CASSLDRFLGQPQHF.